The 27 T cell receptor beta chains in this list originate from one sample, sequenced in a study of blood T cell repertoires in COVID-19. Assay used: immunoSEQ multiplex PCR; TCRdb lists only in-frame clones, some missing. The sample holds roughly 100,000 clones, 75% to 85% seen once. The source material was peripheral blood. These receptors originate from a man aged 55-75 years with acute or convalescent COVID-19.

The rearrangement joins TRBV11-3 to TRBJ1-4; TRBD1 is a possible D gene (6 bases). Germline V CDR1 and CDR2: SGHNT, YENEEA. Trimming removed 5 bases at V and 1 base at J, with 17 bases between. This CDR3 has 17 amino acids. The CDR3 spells CASSPRGFDGTNEKLFF. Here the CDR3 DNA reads TGTGCCAGCAGCCCCAGGGGTTTCGATGGAACTAATGAAAAACTGTTTTTT.

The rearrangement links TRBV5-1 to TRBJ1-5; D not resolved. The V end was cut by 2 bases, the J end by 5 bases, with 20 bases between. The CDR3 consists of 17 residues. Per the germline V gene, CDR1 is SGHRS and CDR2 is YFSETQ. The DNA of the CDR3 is TGCGCCAGCAGCTTCGGCCCTAGGCGGGCAAGCGATCAGCCCCAGCATTTT. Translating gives CASSFGPRRASDQPQHF.

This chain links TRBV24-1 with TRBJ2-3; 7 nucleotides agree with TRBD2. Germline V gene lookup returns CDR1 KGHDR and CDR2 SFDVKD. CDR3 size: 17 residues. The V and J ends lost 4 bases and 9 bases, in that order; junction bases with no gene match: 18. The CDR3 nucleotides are TGTGCCACCAGTGAACCTCGGGACTACCGCCGAGGAGGCACGCAGTATTTT. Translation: CATSEPRDYRRGGTQYF.

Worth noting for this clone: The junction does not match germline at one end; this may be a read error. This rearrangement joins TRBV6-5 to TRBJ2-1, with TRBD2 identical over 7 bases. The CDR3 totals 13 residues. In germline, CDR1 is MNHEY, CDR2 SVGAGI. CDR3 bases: TGTGCCAGCGGGGAGACTAGCTACTATGAGCAGTTCTTC. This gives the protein CASGETSYYEQFF.

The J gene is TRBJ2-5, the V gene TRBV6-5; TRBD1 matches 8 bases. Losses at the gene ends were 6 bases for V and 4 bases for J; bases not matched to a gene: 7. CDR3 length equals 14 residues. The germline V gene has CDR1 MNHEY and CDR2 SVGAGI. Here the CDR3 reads CASRGPGGAETQYF. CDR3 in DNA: TGTGCCAGCAGAGGGCCAGGGGGCGCAGAGACCCAGTACTTC.

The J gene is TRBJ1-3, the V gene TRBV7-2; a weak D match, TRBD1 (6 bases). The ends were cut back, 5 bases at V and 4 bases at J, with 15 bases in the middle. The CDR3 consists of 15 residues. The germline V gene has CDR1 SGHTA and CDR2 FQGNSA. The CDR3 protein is CASSPVGGAGNTIYF. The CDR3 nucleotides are TGTGCCAGCAGCCCCGTGGGGGGGGCGGGAAACACCATATATTTT.

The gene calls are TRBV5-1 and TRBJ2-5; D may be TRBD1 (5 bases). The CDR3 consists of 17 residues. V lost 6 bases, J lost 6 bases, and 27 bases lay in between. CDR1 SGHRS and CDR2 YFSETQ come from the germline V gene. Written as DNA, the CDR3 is TGCGCCAGCACGCCCCTTCAGGGTCAAATCTCCAACCAGACCCAGTACTTC. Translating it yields CASTPLQGQISNQTQYF.

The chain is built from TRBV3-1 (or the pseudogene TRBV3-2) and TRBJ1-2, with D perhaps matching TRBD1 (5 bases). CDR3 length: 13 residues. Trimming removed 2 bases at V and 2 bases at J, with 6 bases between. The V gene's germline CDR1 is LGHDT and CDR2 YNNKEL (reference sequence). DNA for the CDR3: TGTGCCAGCAGCCAACAGGGAAACTATGGCTACACCTTC. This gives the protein CASSQQGNYGYTF.

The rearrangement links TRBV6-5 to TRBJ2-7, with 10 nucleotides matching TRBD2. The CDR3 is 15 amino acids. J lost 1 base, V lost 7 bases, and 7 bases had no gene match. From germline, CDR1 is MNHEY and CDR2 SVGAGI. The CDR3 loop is CASNTLAGVSYEQYF. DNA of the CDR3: TGTGCCAGCAATACCCTAGCGGGAGTTTCCTACGAGCAGTACTTC.

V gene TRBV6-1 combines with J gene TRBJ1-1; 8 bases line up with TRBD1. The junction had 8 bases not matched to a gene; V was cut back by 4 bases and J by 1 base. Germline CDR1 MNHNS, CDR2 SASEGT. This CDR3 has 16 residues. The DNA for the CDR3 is TGTGCCAGCAGTGCGCTCCCCGGACAGGGGAACACTGAAGCTTTCTTT. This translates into CASSALPGQGNTEAFF.

CDR3 nucleotides: TGTGCCAGCAGCTTAGCCCGCTTTGGGGAGGGCAAGAGTTTCACTGAAGCTTTCTTT. It codes for CASSLARFGEGKSFTEAFF. The chain uses TRBV7-9 and TRBJ1-1, with D unresolved. The germline V and J ends were trimmed by 0 bases and 4 bases, with 24 bases remaining between them. Germline V gene lookup returns CDR1 SEHNR and CDR2 FQNEAQ (reference sequence). The CDR3 loop spans 19 amino acids.

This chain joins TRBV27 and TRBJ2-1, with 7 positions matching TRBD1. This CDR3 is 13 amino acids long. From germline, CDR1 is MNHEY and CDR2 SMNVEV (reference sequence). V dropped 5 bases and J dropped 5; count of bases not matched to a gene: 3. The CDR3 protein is CASSLQGNNEQFF. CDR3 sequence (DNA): TGTGCCAGCAGTCTACAGGGGAACAATGAGCAGTTCTTC.

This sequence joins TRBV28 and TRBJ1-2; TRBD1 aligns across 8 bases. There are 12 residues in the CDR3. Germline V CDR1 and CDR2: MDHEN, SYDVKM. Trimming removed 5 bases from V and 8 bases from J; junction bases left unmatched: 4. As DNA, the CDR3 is TGTGCCAGCAGTCCAGGGACAGGCGGCTACACCTTC. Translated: CASSPGTGGYTF.

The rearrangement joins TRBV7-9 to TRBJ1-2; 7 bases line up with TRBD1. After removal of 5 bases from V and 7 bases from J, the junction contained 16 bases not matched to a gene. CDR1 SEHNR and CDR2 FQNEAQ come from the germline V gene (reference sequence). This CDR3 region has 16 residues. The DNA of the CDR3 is TGTGCCAGCAGCACCCGCTTCAGGGGGGCCCAGGTTGGCTACACCTTC. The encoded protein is CASSTRFRGAQVGYTF.

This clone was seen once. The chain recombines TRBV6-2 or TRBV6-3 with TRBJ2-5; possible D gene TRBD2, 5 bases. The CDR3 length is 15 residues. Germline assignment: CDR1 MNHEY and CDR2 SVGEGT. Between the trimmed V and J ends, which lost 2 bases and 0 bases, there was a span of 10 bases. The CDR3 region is CASSYAEDYQETQYF. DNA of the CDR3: TGTGCCAGCAGTTACGCCGAGGACTACCAAGAGACCCAGTACTTC.

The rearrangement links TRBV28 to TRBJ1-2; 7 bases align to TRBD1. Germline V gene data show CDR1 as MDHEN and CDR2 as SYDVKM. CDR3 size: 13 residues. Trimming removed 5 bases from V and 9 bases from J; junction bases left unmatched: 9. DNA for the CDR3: TGTGCCAGCAGTACCCCGGGACAGAGGAGCTACACCTTC. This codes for CASSTPGQRSYTF.

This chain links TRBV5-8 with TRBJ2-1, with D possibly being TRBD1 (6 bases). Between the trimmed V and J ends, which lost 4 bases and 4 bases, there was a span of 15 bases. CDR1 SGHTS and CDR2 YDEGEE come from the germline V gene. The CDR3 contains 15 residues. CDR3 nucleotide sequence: TGTGCCAGCAGCCTCCATCATCAGGGGTACAATGAGCAGTTCTTC. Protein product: CASSLHHQGYNEQFF.

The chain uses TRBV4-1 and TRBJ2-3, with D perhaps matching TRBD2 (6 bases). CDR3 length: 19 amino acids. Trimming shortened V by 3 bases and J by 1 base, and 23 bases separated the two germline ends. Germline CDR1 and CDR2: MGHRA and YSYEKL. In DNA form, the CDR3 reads TGCGCCAGCAGCCATCCCTCGAGGCCCTTGGCTAGCGGCACAGATACGCAGTATTTT. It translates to CASSHPSRPLASGTDTQYF.

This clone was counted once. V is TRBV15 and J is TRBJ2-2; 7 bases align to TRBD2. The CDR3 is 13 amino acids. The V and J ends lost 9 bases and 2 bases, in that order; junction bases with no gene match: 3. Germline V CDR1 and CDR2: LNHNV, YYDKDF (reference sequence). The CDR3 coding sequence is TGTGCCACGCGGGGGATAAACACCGGGGAGCTGTTTTTT. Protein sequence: CATRGINTGELFF. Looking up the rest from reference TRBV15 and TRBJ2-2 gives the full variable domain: DAMVIQNPRYQVTQFGKPVTLSCSQTLNHNVMYWYQQKSSQAPKLLFHYYDKDFNNEADTPDNFQSRRPNTSFCFLDIRSPGLGDTAMYLCATRGINTGELFFGEGSRLTVL.

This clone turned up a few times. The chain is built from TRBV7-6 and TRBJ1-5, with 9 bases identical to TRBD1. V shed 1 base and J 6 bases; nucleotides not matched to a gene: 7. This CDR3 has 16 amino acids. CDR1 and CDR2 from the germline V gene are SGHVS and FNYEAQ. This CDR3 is CASSLGNYRGPQPQHF. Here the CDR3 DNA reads TGTGCCAGCAGCTTAGGGAATTACAGGGGGCCTCAGCCCCAGCATTTT.

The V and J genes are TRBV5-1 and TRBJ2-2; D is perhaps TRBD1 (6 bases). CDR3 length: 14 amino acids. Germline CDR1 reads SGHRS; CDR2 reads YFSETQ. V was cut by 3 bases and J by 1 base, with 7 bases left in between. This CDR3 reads CASSSGQNTGELFF. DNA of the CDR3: TGCGCCAGCAGCTCGGGACAGAACACCGGGGAGCTGTTTTTT.

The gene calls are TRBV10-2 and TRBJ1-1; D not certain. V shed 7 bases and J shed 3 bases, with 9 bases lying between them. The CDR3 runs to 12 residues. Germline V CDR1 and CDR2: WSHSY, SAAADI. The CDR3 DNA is TGCGCCAGCACGGGAGAGTACACTGAAGCTTTCTTT. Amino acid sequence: CASTGEYTEAFF.

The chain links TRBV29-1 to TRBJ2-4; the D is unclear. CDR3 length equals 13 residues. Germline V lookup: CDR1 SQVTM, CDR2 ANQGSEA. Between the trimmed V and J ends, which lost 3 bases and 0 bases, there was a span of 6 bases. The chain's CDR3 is CSVDSVAKNIQYF. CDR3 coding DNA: TGCAGCGTTGACAGCGTAGCCAAAAACATTCAGTACTTC.

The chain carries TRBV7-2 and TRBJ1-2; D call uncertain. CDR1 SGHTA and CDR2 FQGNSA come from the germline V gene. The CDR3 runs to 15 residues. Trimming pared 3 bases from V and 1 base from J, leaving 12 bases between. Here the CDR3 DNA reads TGTGCCAGCAGCTTTAGACGGGATATTAACTATGGCTACACCTTC. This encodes CASSFRRDINYGYTF.

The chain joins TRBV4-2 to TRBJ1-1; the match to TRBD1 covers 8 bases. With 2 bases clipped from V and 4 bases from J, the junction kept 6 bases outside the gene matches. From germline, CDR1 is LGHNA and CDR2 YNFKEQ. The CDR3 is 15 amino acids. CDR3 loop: CASSQMSGGSTEAFF. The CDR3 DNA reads TGTGCCAGCAGCCAAATGTCAGGGGGCAGCACTGAAGCTTTCTTT.

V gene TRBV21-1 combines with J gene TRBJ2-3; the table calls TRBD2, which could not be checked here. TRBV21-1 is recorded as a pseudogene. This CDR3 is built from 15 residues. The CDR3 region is CASSRQAGDTDTQYF. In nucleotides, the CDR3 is TGTGCCAGCAGCAGACAAGCGGGAGACACAGATACGCAGTATTTT.

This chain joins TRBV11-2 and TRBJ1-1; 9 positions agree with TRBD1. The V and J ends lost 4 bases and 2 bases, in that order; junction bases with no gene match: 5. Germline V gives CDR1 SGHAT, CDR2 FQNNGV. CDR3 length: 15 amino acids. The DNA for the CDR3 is TGTGCCAGCAGCTATAGACAGGGGGGAAACACTGAAGCTTTCTTT. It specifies CASSYRQGGNTEAFF.